This TCR beta chain was observed in a study of cytomegalovirus exposure and HLA in healthy donors. The CDR3 length is 17 residues. Germline V lookup: CDR1 SGHVS, CDR2 FNYEAQ. V was clipped by 5 bases and J by 8 bases; unmatched bases: 15. The PCR made use of 60 Vbeta and 13 Jbeta primers. Measured with immunoSEQ multiplex PCR; TCRdb has only the in-frame clones, and not every one. Of about 120,000 clones detected, around 81% appear once; the ten largest clones hold less than 2.5%. The chain couples TRBV7-6 to TRBJ2-1, with 10 bases fitting TRBD2. The sample was PBMCs. This receptor was taken from a woman in her thirties or forties in good health and CMV-seronegative. In DNA, the CDR3 is TGTGCCAGCAGCCGACTCGGGGGGACTAGCGATAACTATGAGCAGTTCTTC. It encodes CASSRLGGTSDNYEQFF.